Included here is one T cell receptor (beta chain) sequence, with context. The antigen remains undetermined. This sample stems from a study of identical twins. Study findings and constraints: Researchers reported weaker excess twin sharing in beta out-of-frame sequences. While abundant cord blood beta clonotypes carried fewer insertions, memory repertoires showed no such pattern.

A universal primer site arose from template switching, and cDNA bore unique molecular identifiers. MiXCR, run by TCRdb on the 5' RACE reads, gives a single entry per CDR3 protein. The sample records around 500,000 distinct CDR3 sequences, approximately 14% being singletons. Healthy Caucasians, and only they, were the donors. CDR1 and CDR2 from the germline V gene are MNHEY and SVGEGT. This CDR3 is built from 16 residues. Trimming cost V 7 bases and J 0 bases, with 17 bases left between them. These data were also reused for a study on yellow fever vaccine responses in identical twins.

This chain connects TRBV6-2 or TRBV6-3 to TRBJ2-3; unclear D gene. The origin of this receptor is a woman aged 18-29 years in good health. Material: CD4+ T cells sorted from blood. The CDR3 DNA reads as TGTGCCAGCACCCCCCTTGGGAAAGGGAGCACAGATACGCAGTATTTT. This encodes CASTPLGKGSTDTQYF.